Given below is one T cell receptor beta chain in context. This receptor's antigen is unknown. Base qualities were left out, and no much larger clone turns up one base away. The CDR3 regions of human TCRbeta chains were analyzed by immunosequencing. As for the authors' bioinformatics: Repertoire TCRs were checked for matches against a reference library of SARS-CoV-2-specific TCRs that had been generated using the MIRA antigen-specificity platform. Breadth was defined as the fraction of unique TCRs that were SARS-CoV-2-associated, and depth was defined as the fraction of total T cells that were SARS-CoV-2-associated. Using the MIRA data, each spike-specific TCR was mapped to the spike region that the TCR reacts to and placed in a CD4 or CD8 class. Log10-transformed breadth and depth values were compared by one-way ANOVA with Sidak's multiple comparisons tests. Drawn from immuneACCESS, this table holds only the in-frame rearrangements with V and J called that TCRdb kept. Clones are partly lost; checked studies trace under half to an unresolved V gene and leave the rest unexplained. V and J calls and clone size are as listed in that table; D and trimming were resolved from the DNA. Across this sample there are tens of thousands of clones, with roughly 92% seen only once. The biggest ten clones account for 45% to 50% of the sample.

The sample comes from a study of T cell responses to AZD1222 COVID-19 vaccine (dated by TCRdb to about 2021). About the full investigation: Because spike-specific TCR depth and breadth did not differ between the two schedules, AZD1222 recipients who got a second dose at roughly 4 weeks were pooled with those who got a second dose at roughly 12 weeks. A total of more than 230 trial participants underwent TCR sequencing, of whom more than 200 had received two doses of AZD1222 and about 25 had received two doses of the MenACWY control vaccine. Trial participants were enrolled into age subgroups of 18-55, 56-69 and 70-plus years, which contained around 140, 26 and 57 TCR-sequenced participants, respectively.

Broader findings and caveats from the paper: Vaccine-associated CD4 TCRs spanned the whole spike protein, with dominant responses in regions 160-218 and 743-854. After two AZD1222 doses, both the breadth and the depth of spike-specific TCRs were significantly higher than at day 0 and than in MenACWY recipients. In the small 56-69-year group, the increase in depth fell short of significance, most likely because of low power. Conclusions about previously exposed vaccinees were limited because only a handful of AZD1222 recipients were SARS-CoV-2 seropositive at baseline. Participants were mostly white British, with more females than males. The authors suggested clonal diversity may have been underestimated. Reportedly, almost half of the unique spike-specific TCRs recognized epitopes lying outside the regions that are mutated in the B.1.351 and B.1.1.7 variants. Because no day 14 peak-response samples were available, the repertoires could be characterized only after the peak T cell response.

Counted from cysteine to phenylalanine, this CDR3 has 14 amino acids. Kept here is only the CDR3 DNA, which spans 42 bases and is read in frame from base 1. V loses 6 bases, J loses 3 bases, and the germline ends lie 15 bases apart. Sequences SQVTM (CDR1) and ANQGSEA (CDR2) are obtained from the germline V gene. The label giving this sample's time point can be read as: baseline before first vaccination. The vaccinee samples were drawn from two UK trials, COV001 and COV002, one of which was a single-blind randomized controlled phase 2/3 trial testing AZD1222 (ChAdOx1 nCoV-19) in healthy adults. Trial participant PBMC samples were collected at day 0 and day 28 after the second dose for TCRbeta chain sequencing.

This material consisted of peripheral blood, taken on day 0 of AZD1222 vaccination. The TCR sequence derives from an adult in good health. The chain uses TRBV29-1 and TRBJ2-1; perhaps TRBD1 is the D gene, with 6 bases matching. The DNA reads TGCAGCGTCGGGCAGGGGCTGAACTACAATGAGCAGTTCTTC. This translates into CSVGQGLNYNEQFF.